This is a list of T cell receptor beta chains from one sample in a study of T cell changes during pregnancy in multiple sclerosis. The protocol was immunoSEQ multiplex PCR, while the TCRdb copy is restricted to in-frame clones and leaves out a portion. Altogether over 50,000 clones are present, approximately 90% being singletons, with the ten largest covering approximately 1%. The sample consisted of peripheral blood, taken in the first trimester of pregnancy. Receptors originate from a female donor in good health, enrolled as a control in a pregnancy study. Both conserved end residues are part of each CDR3. A D gene is named only where the DNA matches it firmly. Clone size is stated in some rows and not others, as once, few, many or a class when expanded.

D | J | size | V | DNA | CDR3
TRBD1 | TRBJ1-5 | NA | TRBV7-9 | TGTGCCAGCAGCGAGTACGGGACAGGGGATAGCCAGCCCCAGCATTTT | CASSEYGTGDSQPQHF
NA | TRBJ2-3 | NA | TRBV6-6 | TGTGCCAGCAGTTACTCGAGGCAGGGTACAGATACGCAGTATTTT | CASSYSRQGTDTQYF
TRBD1 | TRBJ1-2 | NA | TRBV27 | TGTGCCAGCAGTCAAAGGACAGGGCTCTATGGCTACACCTTC | CASSQRTGLYGYTF
NA | TRBJ2-7 | once | TRBV10-3 | TGTGCCATCGCGGGAGGGTCAAGGGACAGGATCTACGAGCAGTACTTC | CAIAGGSRDRIYEQYF
NA | TRBJ2-3 | NA | TRBV7-2 | TGTGCCAGCAGCCCCGGAGGGACCACAGATACGCAGTATTTT | CASSPGGTTDTQYF
NA | TRBJ2-6 | NA | TRBV2 | TGTGCCAGCAGTCTCAGGGCGTATGGGGCCAACGTCCTGACTTTC | CASSLRAYGANVLTF
TRBD1 | TRBJ2-7 | NA | TRBV19 | TGTGCCAGTAGTATAGATGGCTTCGACGGGACAGGGGCCTACGAGCAGTACTTC | CASSIDGFDGTGAYEQYF
TRBD2 | TRBJ2-5 | NA | TRBV9 | TGTGCCAGCAGCGTAGCTAGCGGGCAAGAGACCCAGTACTTC | CASSVASGQETQYF
TRBD2 | TRBJ2-7 | NA | TRBV7-6 | TGTGCCAGCAGCTTTGAACTAGCGGGGGATACCTACGAGCAGTACTTC | CASSFELAGDTYEQYF
NA | TRBJ1-3 | NA | TRBV11-3 | TGTGCCAGCAGCCCAGGAGGGCGAGGAAACACCATATATTTT | CASSPGGRGNTIYF
NA | TRBJ2-7 | NA | TRBV10-2 | TGCGCCAGCAGTGGAGTAATATGGACAGAGGCTTACGAGCAGTACTTC | CASSGVIWTEAYEQYF
TRBD2 | TRBJ2-7 | NA | TRBV6-4 | TGTGCCAGCAGTGACTCGAGTCTGCGCGGGGGGGCCTACGAGCAGTACTTC | CASSDSSLRGGAYEQYF
NA | TRBJ2-3 | once | TRBV19 | TGTGCCAGTAGTCTGTATGATCAGGATACGCAGTATTTT | CASSLYDQDTQYF
NA | TRBJ1-5 | NA | TRBV5-6 | TGTGCCAGCAGCGGGGGACTGGATAGCAATCAGCCCCAGCATTTT | CASSGGLDSNQPQHF
NA | TRBJ1-1 | few | TRBV7-2 | TGTGCCAGCAGCACCAGGGTGAACACTGAAGCTTTCTTT | CASSTRVNTEAFF
TRBD1 | TRBJ2-2 | NA | TRBV5-1 | TGCGCCAGCAGCTTGGCGCGGACAGGGGCCGGGGAGCTGTTTTTT | CASSLARTGAGELFF
NA | TRBJ2-6 | NA | TRBV25-1 | TGTGCCAGCAGTGAGCGAGTTACCGGCTCTGGGGCCAACGTCCTGACTTTC | CASSERVTGSGANVLTF